This note documents a single T cell receptor beta chain sequence. What it recognizes is unknown. Germline V gene data show CDR1 as LGHNA and CDR2 as YNFKEQ. The V and J ends lost 0 bases and 3 bases respectively, with 15 bases between them. The CDR3 is made up of 16 amino acids. The data were obtained in a study of identical twins. Study-level results: Compared with unrelated sharing, twin-shared out-of-frame alpha sequences had more low-probability sequences.

MiXCR, run by TCRdb on the 5' RACE reads, gives a single entry per CDR3 protein. This table holds roughly 230,000 distinct CDR3 sequences, roughly 8.7% found once. These data were also filed under a second study, of yellow fever vaccine responses in identical twins.

The receptor comes from a woman aged 18-29 years in good health. The specimen sequenced was CD8+ T cells sorted from blood. V is TRBV4-2 and J is TRBJ2-7; possibly TRBD2 for D (5 bases). The CDR3, as DNA: TGTGCCAGCAGCCAAGATGGGGATAGCGATTACTACGAGCAGTACTTC. It codes for CASSQDGDSDYYEQYF.